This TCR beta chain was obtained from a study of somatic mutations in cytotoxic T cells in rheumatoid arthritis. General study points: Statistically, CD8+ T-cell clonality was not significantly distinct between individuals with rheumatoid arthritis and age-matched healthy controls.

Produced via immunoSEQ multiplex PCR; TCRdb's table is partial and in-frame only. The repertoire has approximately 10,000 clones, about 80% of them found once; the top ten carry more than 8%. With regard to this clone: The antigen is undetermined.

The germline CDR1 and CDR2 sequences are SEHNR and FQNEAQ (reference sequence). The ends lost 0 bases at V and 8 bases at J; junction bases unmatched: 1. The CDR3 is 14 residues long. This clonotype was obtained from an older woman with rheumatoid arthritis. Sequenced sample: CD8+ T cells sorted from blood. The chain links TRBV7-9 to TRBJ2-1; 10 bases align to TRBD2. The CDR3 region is CASSLALAGDEQFF. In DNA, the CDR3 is TGTGCCAGCAGCTTAGCGCTAGCGGGAGATGAGCAGTTCTTC.